This T cell receptor beta chain originates from a study of blood T cell repertoires in COVID-19. About the study: The United States, Italy and Spain were the sources of the acute and convalescent COVID-19 samples. T cells, B-cell-depleted T cells, or PBMCs provided the cDNA or gDNA that served as material.

V was pared by 2 bases and J by 7 bases, with 9 bases between. Per the germline V gene, CDR1 is GTSNPN and CDR2 is SVGIG (reference sequence). This CDR3 comprises 13 residues. Original processing notes: Quantification of nucleated cells was approximated via reference gene primer amplification. Generated by immunoSEQ multiplex PCR, the TCRdb table keeps only in-frame clones and is missing some. V, J and clone size are those of that table, while D and trimming were read from the DNA. The data show around 42,000 clones, 85% to 90% seen once. Specimen: peripheral blood. This clonotype originated in a man aged 45-65 years with active COVID-19. This sequence joins TRBV30 and TRBJ1-6, with D unresolved. The CDR3 DNA reads TGTGCCTGGAGTAGAACGGGGAATTCACCCCTCCACTTT. Translated: CAWSRTGNSPLHF.